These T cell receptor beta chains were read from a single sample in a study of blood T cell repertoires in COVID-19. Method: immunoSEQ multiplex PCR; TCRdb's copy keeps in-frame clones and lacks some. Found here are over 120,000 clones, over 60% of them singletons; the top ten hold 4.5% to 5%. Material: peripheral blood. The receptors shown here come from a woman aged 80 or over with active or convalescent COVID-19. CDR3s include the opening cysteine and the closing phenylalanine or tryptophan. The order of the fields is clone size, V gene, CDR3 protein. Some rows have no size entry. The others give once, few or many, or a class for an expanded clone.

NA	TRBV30	CACQGGPGEGYGYTF
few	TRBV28	CASRFDRAPNYGYTF
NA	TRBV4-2	CASSQVGLAGGLHTQYF
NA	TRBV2	CASRGTLSSPLHF
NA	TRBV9	CASSAEQGRTHYSGANVLTF
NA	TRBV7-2	CASSLGSGVRQPQHF
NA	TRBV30	CAWSPGGNQPQHF
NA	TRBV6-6	CASSLSSGQGANQPQHF
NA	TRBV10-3	CAISPGTGGRTEAFF
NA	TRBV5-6	CASSLPRSTDTQYF
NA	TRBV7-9	CASSFPNGGTTVAGNTIYF
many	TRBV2	CASSAPDRGRGGELFF
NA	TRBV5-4	CASSLETGNTEAFF
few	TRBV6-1	CASSEDWNQGSQPQHF
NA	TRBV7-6	CASSRGQGGRSSTGELFF
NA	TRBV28	CASSPTGAGYGYTF
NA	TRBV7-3	CASSLGPGELFF
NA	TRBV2	CASSKTGITGELFF
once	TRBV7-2	CASRLAGYTDTQYF
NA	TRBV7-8	CASSLGGGYNSPLHF
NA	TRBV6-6	CASRRTEAFF
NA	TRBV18	CASSVARLGYNEQFF
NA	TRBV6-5	CASSATSFPSNEQFF
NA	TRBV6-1	CASSERVATNEKLFF
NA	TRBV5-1	CASSPGTGGPNSPLHF
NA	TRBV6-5	CASSLDRGYKSPLHF
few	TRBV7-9	CASSFKGLNTEAFF
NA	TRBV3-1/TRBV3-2	CASSQALTATNEKLFF
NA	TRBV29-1	CSVEGGSGREYGYTF
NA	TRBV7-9	CASSSQQGSPLHF
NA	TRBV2	CASSSYYNEQFF
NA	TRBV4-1	CASSQDTGTGDFGYTF
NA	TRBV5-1	CASSLVGGQGRETQYF
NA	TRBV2	CASIRQFSNTEAFF
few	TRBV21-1	CASSKVLNGTGDYGYTF
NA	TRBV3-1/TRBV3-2	CASSRSQGVYEQYF
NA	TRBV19	CASSGTGTGDGNTEAFF
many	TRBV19	CASISQVNTGELFF
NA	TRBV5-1	CASSAGTSDYNEQFF
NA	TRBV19	CASSRQFSGVASEQYF
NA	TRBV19	CASSSGGTALRDTQYF